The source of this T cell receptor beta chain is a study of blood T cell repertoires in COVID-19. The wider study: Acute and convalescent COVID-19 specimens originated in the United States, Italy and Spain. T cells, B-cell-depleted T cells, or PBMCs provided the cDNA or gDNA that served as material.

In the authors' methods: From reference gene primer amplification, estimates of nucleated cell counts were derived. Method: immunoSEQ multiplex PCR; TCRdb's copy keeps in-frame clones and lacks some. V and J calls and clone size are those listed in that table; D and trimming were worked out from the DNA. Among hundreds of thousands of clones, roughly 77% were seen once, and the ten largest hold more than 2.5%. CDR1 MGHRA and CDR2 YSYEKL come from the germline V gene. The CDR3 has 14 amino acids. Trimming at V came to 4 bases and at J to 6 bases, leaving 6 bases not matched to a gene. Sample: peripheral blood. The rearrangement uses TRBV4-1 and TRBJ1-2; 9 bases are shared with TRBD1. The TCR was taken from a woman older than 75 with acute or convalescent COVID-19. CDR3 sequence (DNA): TGCGCCAGCAGCCGGGGGGGACAGGGCGATGGCTACACCTTC. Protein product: CASSRGGQGDGYTF.